Described below is a single T cell receptor beta chain sequence and its context. Generated by immunoSEQ multiplex PCR, the TCRdb table keeps only in-frame clones and is missing some. This sample yields about 240,000 clones, of which around 90% are seen a single time; under 0.95% belongs to the top ten. The data are from a study of blood T cell repertoires in COVID-19. The germline V gene encodes CDR1 LGHDT and CDR2 YNNKEL (reference sequence). This CDR3 has 17 amino acids. Between the trimmed V and J ends, which lost 4 bases and 2 bases, there was a span of 21 bases. Sequencing input: peripheral blood. This sequence joins TRBV3-1 (or the pseudogene TRBV3-2) and TRBJ2-7, with a possible D match to TRBD2 (6 bases). The TCR was taken from a woman in her 30s with acute or convalescent COVID-19. The CDR3 region is CASSLTPRDLPPYEQYF. The DNA of the CDR3 is TGTGCCAGCAGCCTCACACCCCGGGACTTGCCACCCTACGAGCAGTACTTC.